This entry lists 22 T cell receptor beta chains sequenced from one sample in a study of blood T cell repertoires in COVID-19. Method: immunoSEQ multiplex PCR; TCRdb's copy keeps in-frame clones and lacks some. Of around 280,000 clones listed, roughly 90% were seen once; the top ten hold 1.7%. What was sequenced was PBMCs or T cells enriched from blood (not recorded which). The receptors derive from a young woman with acute COVID-19.

This sequence joins TRBV7-8 and TRBJ2-1; TRBD1 aligns across 7 bases. The junction had 6 bases not matched to a gene; V was cut back by 5 bases and J by 2 bases. CDR1 is SGHVS, CDR2 FQNEAQ, per germline. The CDR3 runs to 15 residues. This CDR3 reads CASSTAGTAYNEQFF. The DNA of the CDR3 is TGTGCCAGCAGCACCGCCGGGACAGCCTACAATGAGCAGTTCTTC.

This sequence joins TRBV19 and TRBJ2-6, with 7 bases identical to TRBD1. Germline trimming cut 5 bases from V and 0 bases from J; bases unmatched to any gene: 13. This CDR3 has 19 residues. Germline values: CDR1 LNHDA, CDR2 SQIVND (reference sequence). This CDR3 reads CASSPIRQGTRSGANVLTF. CDR3 in DNA: TGTGCCAGTAGTCCCATCAGACAGGGTACCCGCTCTGGGGCCAACGTCCTGACTTTC.

This clone was recorded only once. The genes are TRBV7-2 and TRBJ2-1, with TRBD2 identical over 8 bases. Germline loops: CDR1 SGHTA, CDR2 FQGNSA. The CDR3 is 15 residues long. With 5 bases clipped from V and 12 bases from J, the junction kept 15 bases outside the gene matches. The DNA of the CDR3 is TGTGCCAGCAGCCTAGGCGGGGGGACTCGATCGGGGCAGTTCTTC. Amino acids: CASSLGGGTRSGQFF.

The chain uses TRBV30 and TRBJ1-2, with TRBD1 identical over 7 bases. The ends lost 2 bases at V and 5 bases at J; junction bases unmatched: 5. Germline V gene lookup returns CDR1 GTSNPN and CDR2 SVGIG (reference sequence). The CDR3 is 13 amino acids. The CDR3: CAWSKGQIYGYTF. CDR3 nucleotide sequence: TGTGCCTGGAGTAAGGGACAGATATATGGCTACACCTTC.

The rearrangement uses TRBV19 and TRBJ2-6; D perhaps matches TRBD2 (5 bases). The V gene's germline CDR1 is LNHDA and CDR2 SQIVND (reference sequence). V lost 8 bases and J lost 4, with 15 bases in between. There are 15 residues in the CDR3. This CDR3 is CASYPGSQGANVLTF. The CDR3 DNA follows: TGTGCCAGTTACCCGGGGAGCCAGGGGGCCAACGTCCTGACTTTC.

The rearrangement uses TRBV6-4 and TRBJ2-2; 14 bases match TRBD2. V lost 6 bases, J lost 4 bases, and 4 bases stayed unmatched. This CDR3 spans 16 amino acids. Germline V lookup: CDR1 MRHNA, CDR2 SNTAGT. CDR3 in amino acids: CASSGGLAGGTGELFF. The CDR3 DNA is TGTGCCAGCAGCGGCGGACTAGCGGGGGGCACCGGGGAGCTGTTTTTT.

This chain uses TRBV7-9 with TRBJ1-1; TRBD1 is a possible D gene (6 bases). Trimming took 5 bases from V and 5 from J, leaving 27 bases between them. This CDR3 spans 18 amino acids. Per germline, CDR1 SEHNR and CDR2 FQNEAQ (reference sequence). The CDR3 DNA reads as TGTGCCAGCAGCCCCCCCCGGCCCCCCGACAGGAGTGGTACTGAAGCTTTCTTT. This translates into CASSPPRPPDRSGTEAFF.

This clone was seen many times. The V gene is TRBV7-9, the J gene TRBJ2-7, with 7 nucleotides matching TRBD1. Looked up from germline, CDR1 is SEHNR and CDR2 is FQNEAQ (reference sequence). The CDR3 length is 14 residues. J lost 5 bases, V lost 4 bases, and 8 bases had no gene match. The CDR3 DNA is TGTGCCAGCAGCTCGGGGACGACAGGGAACGAGCAGTACTTC. Translated, it gives CASSSGTTGNEQYF.

This chain connects TRBV19 to TRBJ2-1; D perhaps matches TRBD1 (5 bases). Germline V lookup: CDR1 LNHDA, CDR2 SQIVND (reference sequence). V was shortened by 3 bases and J by 3 bases, with 12 bases between the two germline ends. The CDR3 length is 15 residues. The DNA for the CDR3 is TGTGCCAGTAGTATTGGTGACAGACGCTACAATGAGCAGTTCTTC. It is translated as CASSIGDRRYNEQFF. The whole variable domain, remainder taken from reference TRBV19 and TRBJ2-1, is DGGITQSPKYLFRKEGQNVTLSCEQNLNHDAMYWYRQDPGQGLRLIYYSQIVNDFQKGDIAEGYSVSREKKESFPLTVTSAQKNPTAFYLCASSIGDRRYNEQFFGPGTRLTVL.

This clone appeared many times. The chain employs TRBV6-2 or TRBV6-3 and TRBJ2-3; TRBD2 might be the D (6 bases). V was cut by 5 bases and J by 2 bases, with 11 bases left in between. Germline CDR1 reads MNHEY; CDR2 reads SVGEGT. This CDR3 has 14 amino acids. The CDR3 DNA sequence: TGTGCCAGCAGTCCGGGACTTACCACAGATACGCAGTATTTT. Translating it yields CASSPGLTTDTQYF.

The chain is built from TRBV6-5 and TRBJ1-6; perhaps TRBD1 as D (5 bases). The germline gives CDR1 MNHEY, CDR2 SVGAGI. CDR3 length: 15 amino acids. V gave up 6 bases and J gave up 0 bases, with 9 bases separating them. In DNA, the CDR3 is TGTGCCAGCAGAGCCGGGGGCTCCTATAATTCACCCCTCCACTTT. This translates into CASRAGGSYNSPLHF.

The chain combines TRBV18 with TRBJ2-1; TRBD2 aligns across 12 bases. The V gene's germline CDR1 is KGHSH and CDR2 LQKENI. V gave up 6 bases and J gave up 7 bases; unmatched junction bases: 7. The CDR3 length is 15 residues. CDR3 region: CASSLTSGSDNEQFF. In DNA form, the CDR3 reads TGTGCCAGCTCGCTGACTAGCGGGAGCGATAATGAGCAGTTCTTC. Full variable domain (rest looked up from reference TRBV18 and TRBJ2-1): NAGVMQNPRHLVRRRGQEARLRCSPMKGHSHVYWYRQLPEEGLKFMVYLQKENIIDESGMPKERFSAEFPKEGPSILRIQQVVRGDSAAYFCASSLTSGSDNEQFFGPGTRLTVL.

The genes are TRBV28 and TRBJ2-5; possibly TRBD2 for D (6 bases). Trimming removed 7 bases at V and 3 bases at J, with 18 bases between. CDR1 MDHEN and CDR2 SYDVKM come from the germline V gene. CDR3 length equals 15 residues. The CDR3 nucleotides read TGTGCCAGCATGCGCGGAGCGGGTGCAAAAGAGACCCAGTACTTC. Protein sequence: CASMRGAGAKETQYF.

The rearrangement joins TRBV19 to TRBJ2-6; D is uncertain. This CDR3 contains 17 residues. Germline V gives CDR1 LNHDA, CDR2 SQIVND (reference sequence). V was cut by 0 bases and J by 0 bases, with 9 bases left in between. The CDR3 bases are TGTGCCAGTAGTATAGATCTGCTGAGCTCTGGGGCCAACGTCCTGACTTTC. Its protein is CASSIDLLSSGANVLTF.

The V and J genes are TRBV4-2 and TRBJ2-1, with D maybe TRBD2 (6 bases). Trimming cost V 1 base and J 5 bases, with 21 bases left between them. Germline V lookup: CDR1 LGHNA, CDR2 YNFKEQ. The CDR3 has 18 amino acids. The CDR3 DNA follows: TGTGCCAGCAGCCAAGGGGCAATACGGGGCGGGGTAAACAATGAGCAGTTCTTC. Its protein product is CASSQGAIRGGVNNEQFF.

This chain joins TRBV28 and TRBJ1-6; TRBD1 matches 7 bases. The germline gives CDR1 MDHEN, CDR2 SYDVKM. This CDR3 has 15 amino acids. V shed 7 bases and J 7 bases; nucleotides not matched to a gene: 10. The DNA for the CDR3 is TGTGCCAGCACCTTGACAGGGCCCACAAATTCACCCCTCCACTTT. Protein sequence: CASTLTGPTNSPLHF. The entire variable domain, with the rest obtained from reference TRBV28 and TRBJ1-6, is as follows: DVKVTQSSRYLVKRTGEKVFLECVQDMDHENMFWYRQDPGLGLRLIYFSYDVKMKEKGDIPEGYSVSREKKERFSLILESASTNQTSMYLCASTLTGPTNSPLHFGNGTRLTVT.

A remark on this clone: At the DNA level, this CDR3 is encoded by other sequences in the same sample as well. The chain uses TRBV5-8 and TRBJ1-5; 7 positions agree with TRBD1. This CDR3 has 15 amino acids. CDR1 and CDR2 from the germline V gene are SGHTS and YDEGEE. The V and J ends lost 2 bases and 2 bases, in that order; junction bases with no gene match: 4. CDR3 DNA sequence: TGTGCCAGCAGCTTAGGGGACAGCCGCAATCAGCCCCAGCATTTT. Translating gives CASSLGDSRNQPQHF.

This chain joins TRBV10-2 and TRBJ1-6; the D gene is possibly TRBD1 (6 bases). The CDR3 extends over 13 amino acids. Germline V gene data show CDR1 as WSHSY and CDR2 as SAAADI. The germline V and J ends were trimmed by 4 bases and 5 bases, with 6 bases remaining between them. CDR3 in amino acids: CASSGQDNSPLHF. CDR3 sequence (DNA): TGCGCCAGCAGTGGACAGGATAATTCACCCCTCCACTTT.

A single count supports this clone. This chain uses TRBV18 with TRBJ2-3, with D perhaps TRBD1 (5 bases). The CDR3 is made up of 15 amino acids. V lost 4 bases and J lost 2, with 13 bases in between. Per germline, CDR1 KGHSH and CDR2 LQKENI. CDR3 sequence: CASSQGFSTTDTQYF. The CDR3 DNA reads TGTGCCAGCTCACAGGGGTTCTCGACCACAGATACGCAGTATTTT.

The chain couples TRBV12-3 or TRBV12-4 to TRBJ1-1, with 10 bases that match TRBD1. The CDR3 runs 13 residues. V dropped 5 bases and J dropped 11; count of bases not matched to a gene: 8. DNA of the CDR3: TGTGCCAGCAGTCTCGGGACAGGGGTTCTGGCTTTCTTT. Its protein is CASSLGTGVLAFF.

This clone was detected only once. The rearrangement uses TRBV7-9 and TRBJ2-5; D is possibly TRBD2 (6 bases). There are 15 residues in the CDR3. Germline assignment: CDR1 SEHNR and CDR2 FQNEAQ (reference sequence). The V and J ends lost 2 bases and 6 bases respectively, with 16 bases between them. The DNA of the CDR3 is TGTGCCAGCAGCTTACGGCGGGGTACGGACAAGACCCAGTACTTC. This gives the protein CASSLRRGTDKTQYF.

The chain uses TRBV24-1 and TRBJ1-1; tentative D call: TRBD1 (6 bases). CDR1 KGHDR and CDR2 SFDVKD come from the germline V gene. V lost 7 bases and J lost 2, with 10 bases in between. The CDR3 runs to 13 residues. CDR3 loop: CATRGGRNTEAFF. CDR3 nucleotide sequence: TGTGCCACCAGGGGGGGGCGCAACACTGAAGCTTTCTTT.